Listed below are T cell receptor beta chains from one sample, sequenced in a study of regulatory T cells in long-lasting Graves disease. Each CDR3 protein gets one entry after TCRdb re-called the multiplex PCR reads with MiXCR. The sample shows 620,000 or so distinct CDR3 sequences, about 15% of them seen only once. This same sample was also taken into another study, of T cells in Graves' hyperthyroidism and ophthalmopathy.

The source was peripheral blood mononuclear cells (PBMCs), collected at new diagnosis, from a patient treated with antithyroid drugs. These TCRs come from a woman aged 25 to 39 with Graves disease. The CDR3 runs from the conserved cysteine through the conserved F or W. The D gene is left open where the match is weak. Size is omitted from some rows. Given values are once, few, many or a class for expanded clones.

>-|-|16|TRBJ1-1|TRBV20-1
CSAALIGGRRNTEAFF
TGCAGTGCCGCCTTGATAGGGGGGCGCCGAAACACTGAAGCTTTCTTT
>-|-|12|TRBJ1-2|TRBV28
CASSLGTYGHTF
TGTGCCAGCAGTTTAGGGACCTATGGCCACACCTTC
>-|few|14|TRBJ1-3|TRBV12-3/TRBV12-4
CASKRQVSGNTIYF
TGTGCCAGCAAACGACAGGTCTCTGGAAACACCATATATTTT
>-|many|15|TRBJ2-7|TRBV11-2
CASSQGTGNSYEQYF
TGTGCCAGCAGCCAAGGTACAGGGAACTCCTACGAGCAGTACTTC
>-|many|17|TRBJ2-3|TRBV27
CASSPLFLQSSTDTQYF
TGTGCCAGCAGTCCTCTCTTCTTGCAGTCTAGCACAGATACGCAGTATTTT
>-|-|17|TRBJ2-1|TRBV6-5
CASSSKISYSSYNEQFF
TGTGCCAGCAGTTCAAAAATCAGTTATAGCTCCTACAATGAGCAGTTCTTC
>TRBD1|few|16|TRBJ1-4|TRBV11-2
CASSVLPGQGNEKLFF
TGTGCCAGCAGCGTACTGCCGGGACAGGGGAATGAAAAACTGTTTTTT
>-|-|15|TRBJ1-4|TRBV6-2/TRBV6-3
CASSYSDREGEKLFF
TGTGCCAGCAGTTACTCCGACAGAGAAGGTGAAAAACTGTTTTTT
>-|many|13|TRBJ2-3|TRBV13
CASSLPPTDTQYF
TGTGCCAGCAGCTTGCCACCCACAGATACGCAGTATTTT
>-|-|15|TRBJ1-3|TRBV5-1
CASSLASDSGNTIYF
TGCGCCAGCAGCTTGGCCTCTGACTCTGGAAACACCATATATTTT
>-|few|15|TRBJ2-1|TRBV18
CASSPYRTEYNEQFF
TGTGCCAGCTCACCATATCGGACAGAGTACAATGAGCAGTTCTTC
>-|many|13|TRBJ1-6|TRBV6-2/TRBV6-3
CASSEGGNSPLHF
TGTGCCAGCAGTGAGGGTGGGAATTCACCCCTCCACTTT
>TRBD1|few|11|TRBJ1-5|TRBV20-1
CSAREDRGQHF
TGCAGTGCTAGAGAGGACAGGGGCCAGCATTTT
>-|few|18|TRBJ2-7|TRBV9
CASSAQGGTPRSSYEQYF
TGTGCCAGCAGTGCTCAGGGGGGGACTCCCCGGAGCTCCTACGAGCAGTACTTC
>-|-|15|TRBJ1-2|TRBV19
CASSITGSTNYGYTF
TGTGCCAGTAGTATTACAGGGAGTACTAACTATGGCTACACCTTC
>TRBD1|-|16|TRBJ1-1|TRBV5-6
CASSSEGQGKNAEAFF
TGTGCCAGCAGCTCGGAAGGACAGGGGAAAAACGCTGAAGCTTTCTTT
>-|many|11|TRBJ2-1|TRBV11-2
CAISGLSSQFF
TGTGCCATCTCGGGGCTTTCCAGCCAGTTCTTC
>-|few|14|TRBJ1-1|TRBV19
CASSITGRNTEAFF
TGTGCCAGTAGTATAACAGGAAGGAACACTGAAGCTTTCTTT
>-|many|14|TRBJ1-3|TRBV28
CASSSYSRGNTIYF
TGTGCCAGCAGTTCCTACAGTCGTGGAAACACCATATATTTT
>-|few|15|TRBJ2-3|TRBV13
CASSSDAITSDTQYF
TGTGCCAGCAGCTCGGACGCGATAACCTCAGATACGCAGTATTTT
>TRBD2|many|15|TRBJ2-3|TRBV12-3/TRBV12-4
CASSLNSGRTDTQYF
TGTGCCAGCAGTTTAAACAGCGGGAGGACAGATACGCAGTATTTT
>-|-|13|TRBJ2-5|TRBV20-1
CSAGGLLQETQYF
TGCAGTGCGGGGGGTCTGCTCCAAGAGACCCAGTACTTC
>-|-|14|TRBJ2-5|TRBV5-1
CASSLYGSQETQYF
TGCGCCAGCAGCTTGTACGGCAGCCAAGAGACCCAGTACTTC
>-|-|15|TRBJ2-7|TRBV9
CASSVGGLHSYEQYF
TGTGCCAGCAGCGTTGGTGGCCTCCACTCCTACGAGCAGTACTTC
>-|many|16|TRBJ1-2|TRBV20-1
CSARDRGGGANYGYTF
TGCAGTGCTAGAGATCGGGGAGGGGGAGCTAACTATGGCTACACCTTC
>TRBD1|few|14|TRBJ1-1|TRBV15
CATSGQGSNTEAFF
TGTGCCACCAGCGGACAGGGATCGAACACTGAAGCTTTCTTT
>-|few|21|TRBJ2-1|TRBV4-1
CASSQESYYFPVQSAKNIQFF
TGCGCCAGCAGCCAAGAGAGCTACTACTTCCCGGTGCAATCGGCCAAAAACATTCAGTTCTTC
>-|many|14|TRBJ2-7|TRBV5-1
CASRLGTIPYEQYF
TGCGCCAGCAGACTCGGGACAATCCCCTACGAGCAGTACTTC
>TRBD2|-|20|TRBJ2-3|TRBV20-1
CSASTAGGNEGPESPDTQYF
TGCAGTGCTAGTACAGCGGGAGGTAACGAGGGCCCTGAAAGCCCAGATACGCAGTATTTT
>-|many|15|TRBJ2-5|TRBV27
CASSSDGRYQETQYF
TGTGCCAGCAGTTCGGACGGCCGCTATCAAGAGACCCAGTACTTC
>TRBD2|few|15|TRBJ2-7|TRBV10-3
CAISPSGSRSYEQYF
TGTGCCATCAGCCCCAGCGGGAGCCGGTCCTACGAGCAGTACTTC
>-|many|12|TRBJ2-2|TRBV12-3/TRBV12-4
CASNLGTGELFF
TGTGCCAGCAACCTGGGAACCGGGGAGCTGTTTTTT
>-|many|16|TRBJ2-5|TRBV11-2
CASSARVGSGQETQYF
TGTGCCAGCAGCGCCCGGGTGGGTAGCGGCCAAGAGACCCAGTACTTC
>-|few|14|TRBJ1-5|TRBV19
CASSIDRVSQPQHF
TGTGCCAGTAGTATAGACAGGGTAAGTCAGCCCCAGCATTTT
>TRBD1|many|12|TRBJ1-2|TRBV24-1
CATSDGTEGYTF
TGTGCCACCAGTGACGGGACAGAAGGCTACACCTTC
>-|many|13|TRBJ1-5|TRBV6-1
CASIQTVNQPQHF
TGTGCCAGCATACAAACCGTAAATCAGCCCCAGCATTTT
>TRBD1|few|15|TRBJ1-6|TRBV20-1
CSARSRTGANSPLHF
TGCAGTGCTAGATCCCGGACAGGGGCGAATTCACCCCTCCACTTT
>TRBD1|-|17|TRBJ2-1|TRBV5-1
CASSPQVVGQGGNEQFF
TGCGCCAGCAGCCCGCAGGTTGTCGGACAGGGGGGAAATGAGCAGTTCTTC
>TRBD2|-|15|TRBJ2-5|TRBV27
CASKSPSGKQETQYF
TGTGCCAGCAAGTCCCCTAGCGGAAAACAAGAGACCCAGTACTTC
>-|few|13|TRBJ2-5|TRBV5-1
CASSGMTGETQYF
TGCGCCAGCAGCGGCATGACGGGAGAGACCCAGTACTTC
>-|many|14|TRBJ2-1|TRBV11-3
CASSQEGSYNEQFF
TGTGCCAGCAGCCAAGAAGGGTCGTACAATGAGCAGTTCTTC
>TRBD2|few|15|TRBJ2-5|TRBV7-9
CASSLDLAGTETQYF
TGTGCCAGCAGCTTAGATCTAGCGGGAACAGAGACCCAGTACTTC
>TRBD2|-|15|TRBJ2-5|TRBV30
CAWRGLAGLGETQYF
TGTGCCTGGAGGGGACTAGCGGGGTTGGGAGAGACCCAGTACTTC
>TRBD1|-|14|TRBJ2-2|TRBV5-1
CASSLLDRAGELFF
TGCGCCAGCAGCTTGCTTGACAGGGCCGGGGAGCTGTTTTTT